This TCR beta chain was sequenced for a study of cytomegalovirus exposure and HLA in healthy donors. Whole-study results and caveats: An analysis was carried out later, and it reportedly showed fewer N-insertions in an Asian-associated ancestry cluster than the approximately 610-donor mean. In an earlier analysis, about 87% or about 30%: the productive usage of most TCR beta V segments.

This clone has only one observation. As yet, its antigen is unknown. PCR was performed using 60 Vbeta and 13 Jbeta primers. Assay: immunoSEQ multiplex PCR; the TCRdb copy retains only in-frame clones and omits some. The sample has around 41,000 clones, around 56% seen once. From germline, CDR1 is LNHDA and CDR2 SQIVND (reference sequence). This CDR3 is 15 amino acids long. The V gene end was trimmed by 9 bases and the J gene end by 3 bases; junction bases not matched to a gene: 12. This TCR came from a man aged 60-69 years in good health and CMV-seronegative. Sequenced: PBMCs. The genes are TRBV19 and TRBJ1-1; 8 positions agree with TRBD1. The CDR3 sequence is CASRQGINDYTEAFF. CDR3 in DNA: TGTGCCAGCCGACAGGGGATAAACGACTACACTGAAGCTTTCTTT.